The clone carrying this TCR beta chain was recorded a few times. This entry comes from a study of blood T cell repertoires in COVID-19. On the study more broadly: The United States, Italy and Spain supplied acute and convalescent COVID-19 samples. T cells, B-cell-depleted T cells, or PBMCs provided the cDNA or gDNA that served as material.

The CDR3 totals 19 residues. V was pared by 3 bases and J by 5 bases, with 19 bases of the junction left unmatched. Germline V gives CDR1 LGHDT, CDR2 YNNKEL (reference sequence). Original processing notes: Nucleated cell counts were estimated from reference gene primer amplification. Profiled with immunoSEQ multiplex PCR; TCRdb holds only in-frame clones, not every one. The V and J calls and clone size come from that table; D and trimming were worked out from the DNA. The sample lists approximately 100,000 clones, approximately 84% occurring once. The chain uses TRBV3-1 (or the pseudogene TRBV3-2) and TRBJ1-2; 9 positions match TRBD1. The TCR sequence derives from a woman aged 60-75 years with acute or convalescent COVID-19. The sequenced sample consisted of peripheral blood. CDR3 sequence: CASSHNLPGQGGVRYGYTF. The DNA of the CDR3 is TGTGCCAGCAGCCATAACCTACCGGGACAGGGCGGAGTTAGGTATGGCTACACCTTC.